The subject of this entry is one T cell receptor (beta chain). The antigen remains unidentified. The data were obtained in a study of cytomegalovirus exposure and HLA in healthy donors. Overall study results and limits: Rates of TCR association differed by HLA locus in a later analysis, with DRB1 highest and HLA-C lowest.

The germline gives CDR1 SGHTA, CDR2 FQGNSA. Trimming cost V 0 bases and J 8 bases; bases outside gene matches: 7. The CDR3 spans 15 residues. The PCR made use of 60 Vbeta and 13 Jbeta primers. TCRdb's table, derived via immunoSEQ multiplex PCR, lists solely in-frame clones and lacks some. The table for this sample gives about 200,000 clones. Whereas donors were nominally healthy upon sampling, unrecorded immune exposures were probable. The specimen sequenced was PBMCs. The source is a girl aged 2 to 9 in good health and CMV-seropositive. The rearrangement links TRBV7-2 to TRBJ2-1; 7 bases fit TRBD1. The DNA for the CDR3 is TGTGCCAGCAGCTTAGCGACAGGGAATTTCGATGAGCAGTTCTTC. This encodes CASSLATGNFDEQFF.